These 32 T cell receptor beta chains were all obtained from the same sample, sequenced in a study of graft-versus-host responses after intestinal transplantation. The antigens of these receptors remain unknown. Profiling relied on immunoSEQ multiplex PCR, and the TCRdb table lists in-frame clones only, not all of them. The sample holds some 81,000 clones; about 88% are singletons and the top ten take 0.3% to 0.4%. Sample: unstimulated CD4+ T cells sorted from spleen or lymph node cells, taken before intestinal transplant. The origin of the receptors is a human donor who received an intestinal transplant.

Points on this clone: Sequence at one end of the junction differs from germline and may be a read error. The genes are TRBV28 and TRBJ2-1, with 9 bases identical to TRBD2. The CDR3 sequence is 15 residues long. CDR1 and CDR2 from the germline V gene are MDHEN and SYDVKM. The CDR3 region is CASRLAGAANNEQFF. The CDR3 coding sequence is TGTGCCAGCCGTTTAGCGGGAGCCGCAAACAATGAGCAGTTCTTC.

CDR3 bases: TGTGCCAGCAGCACCCGGACAGGGGGCAGGCAGCCCCAGCATTTT. It specifies CASSTRTGGRQPQHF. The V gene is TRBV7-8, the J gene TRBJ1-5; TRBD1 agrees at 11 bases. The V gene end was trimmed by 5 bases and the J gene end by 7 bases; junction bases not matched to a gene: 7. This CDR3 contains 15 residues. Germline assignment: CDR1 SGHVS and CDR2 FQNEAQ.

This clone was observed once. This chain joins TRBV25-1 and TRBJ2-1; TRBD1 aligns across 11 bases. V gave up 6 bases and J gave up 6 bases; unmatched junction bases: 4. CDR3 size: 14 residues. The germline CDR1 and CDR2 sequences are MGHDK and SYGVNS. The DNA of the CDR3 is TGTGCCAGCAGCCCGGGACAGGGGGTCAATGAGCAGTTCTTC. As protein: CASSPGQGVNEQFF.

The V gene is TRBV28, the J gene TRBJ1-5; no firm D call. Trimming shortened V by 3 bases and J by 6 bases, and 12 bases separated the two germline ends. CDR1 MDHEN and CDR2 SYDVKM come from the germline V gene. CDR3 length: 14 amino acids. This chain's CDR3 is CASSFPLAGQPQHF. CDR3 coding DNA: TGTGCCAGCAGTTTCCCCTTGGCGGGTCAGCCCCAGCATTTT. The whole variable domain, remainder taken from reference TRBV28 and TRBJ1-5, is DVKVTQSSRYLVKRTGEKVFLECVQDMDHENMFWYRQDPGLGLRLIYFSYDVKMKEKGDIPEGYSVSREKKERFSLILESASTNQTSMYLCASSFPLAGQPQHFGDGTRLSIL.

This sequence joins TRBV10-2 and TRBJ2-7; no definite D call. From germline, CDR1 is WSHSY and CDR2 SAAADI. There are 15 residues in the CDR3. Trimming removed 6 bases at V and 2 bases at J, with 17 bases between. The CDR3 nucleotides read TGCGCCAGCAGGGTACGCCCCGGAGCCCCCTACGAGCAGTACTTC. It specifies CASRVRPGAPYEQYF.

The chain couples TRBV15 to TRBJ1-1, with 7 nucleotides matching TRBD1. Germline CDR1 and CDR2: LNHNV and YYDKDF (reference sequence). V shed 2 bases, J shed 1 base, and the junction held 10 bases outside the gene matches. CDR3 size: 17 residues. The DNA for the CDR3 is TGTGCCACCAGCAGACACCGGACAGGCTCAAAGAACACTGAAGCTTTCTTT. This translates into CATSRHRTGSKNTEAFF.

This sequence joins TRBV27 and TRBJ2-2; 14 nucleotides agree with TRBD2. The CDR3 runs 16 residues. Germline V CDR1 and CDR2: MNHEY, SMNVEV (reference sequence). V was pared by 5 bases and J by 7 bases, with 6 bases of the junction left unmatched. CDR3 bases: TGTGCCAGCAGTCACCGACTAGCGGGAGGGTTCGGGGAGCTGTTTTTT. Residues: CASSHRLAGGFGELFF.

The genes are TRBV19 and TRBJ2-1; TRBD2 aligns across 8 bases. Trimming cost V 3 bases and J 6 bases; bases outside gene matches: 7. CDR3 length equals 15 residues. Per germline, CDR1 LNHDA and CDR2 SQIVND (reference sequence). CDR3 DNA: TGTGCCAGTAGTATCGCCGGGAGGGTGCGCAATGAGCAGTTCTTC. Residues: CASSIAGRVRNEQFF.

The J gene is TRBJ2-7, the V gene TRBV27; 10 bases are a match to TRBD1. The J segment lost 2 bases and the V segment lost 8 bases, leaving 9 bases of the junction unmatched. Germline V gene sequence: CDR1 MNHEY, CDR2 SMNVEV (reference sequence). This CDR3 is 15 amino acids long. CDR3 nucleotide sequence: TGTGCCAGCGCTACCGGACAGGGGGGGACCTACGAGCAGTACTTC. This translates into CASATGQGGTYEQYF.

The gene calls are TRBV7-9 and TRBJ1-2; weak D call: TRBD1 (5 bases). Germline V gene sequence: CDR1 SEHNR, CDR2 FQNEAQ (reference sequence). With 5 bases removed from V and 8 bases from J, the gap between germline ends came to 18 bases. CDR3 size: 14 residues. CDR3 coding DNA: TGTGCCAGCAGCCAGGGCCGGGACGGAGGGGGCTACACCTTC. It is translated as CASSQGRDGGGYTF.

The chain employs TRBV10-3 and TRBJ1-5, with D possibly matching TRBD1 (6 bases). CDR1 and CDR2 (germline): ENHRY, SYGVKD. The V gene lost 5 bases and the J gene lost 5 bases, with 10 bases spanning the gap. CDR3 size: 13 residues. In nucleotides, the CDR3 is TGTGCCATCAGTACACAGGGAGATCAGCCCCAGCATTTT. It specifies CAISTQGDQPQHF.

V usage is TRBV10-3 and J usage is TRBJ2-1, with D maybe TRBD1 (6 bases). Germline values: CDR1 ENHRY, CDR2 SYGVKD. The CDR3 has 15 residues. Trimming took off 2 bases at V and 8 bases at J, with 16 bases between the two ends. CDR3 amino acids: CAISELLAGVDEQFF. The CDR3 DNA is TGTGCCATCAGTGAGCTGCTAGCAGGGGTTGATGAGCAGTTCTTC.

The chain couples TRBV28 to TRBJ2-1, with D possibly matching TRBD1 (6 bases). V lost 4 bases and J lost 9, with 19 bases in between. The germline V gene has CDR1 MDHEN and CDR2 SYDVKM. This CDR3 region has 15 residues. The CDR3 DNA reads as TGTGCCAGCAGTTCTCCGTCGATACAGGGTACTGAGCAGTTCTTC. Its translation is CASSSPSIQGTEQFF.

V gene TRBV28 combines with J gene TRBJ1-5; D call uncertain. The CDR3 is made up of 16 amino acids. Germline V gene lookup returns CDR1 MDHEN and CDR2 SYDVKM. V was trimmed by 2 bases and J by 4 bases, leaving 15 bases between them. CDR3 protein: CASSLLGVTRNQPQHF. The CDR3 DNA reads TGTGCCAGCAGTTTACTGGGAGTCACGAGGAATCAGCCCCAGCATTTT.

Only one count was recorded for this clone. V and J are TRBV19 and TRBJ1-2; 10 bases map to TRBD1. J lost 8 bases, V lost 3 bases, and 15 bases had no gene match. CDR1 and CDR2 (germline): LNHDA, SQIVND (reference sequence). This CDR3 region has 17 residues. The CDR3 spells CASSIGVTGGGSGGYTF. The CDR3, as DNA: TGTGCCAGTAGTATTGGTGTGACAGGGGGCGGATCTGGGGGCTACACCTTC.

This clone occurred a few times. The chain is built from TRBV28 and TRBJ1-3; D possibly corresponds to TRBD1 (5 bases). Looked up from germline, CDR1 is MDHEN and CDR2 is SYDVKM. This CDR3 is 16 amino acids long. V lost 4 bases to trimming and J lost 0 bases, with 13 bases between them. CDR3: CASSSAGPNSGNTIYF. In DNA, the CDR3 is TGTGCCAGCAGTTCCGCGGGACCGAACTCTGGAAACACCATATATTTT. The whole variable domain, remainder taken from reference TRBV28 and TRBJ1-3, is DVKVTQSSRYLVKRTGEKVFLECVQDMDHENMFWYRQDPGLGLRLIYFSYDVKMKEKGDIPEGYSVSREKKERFSLILESASTNQTSMYLCASSSAGPNSGNTIYFGEGSWLTVV.

The rearrangement links TRBV9 to TRBJ2-5, with D hard to call. CDR1 SGDLS and CDR2 YYNGEE come from the germline V gene. The CDR3 has 13 amino acids. Trimming cost V 0 bases and J 2 bases, with 5 bases left between them. The CDR3 region is CASSVGIQETQYF. As DNA, the CDR3 is TGTGCCAGCAGCGTAGGTATACAAGAGACCCAGTACTTC.

V gene TRBV5-1 combines with J gene TRBJ2-3; 9 nucleotides align to TRBD1. Per the germline V gene, CDR1 is SGHRS and CDR2 is YFSETQ. CDR3 length: 15 residues. J gave up 8 bases and V 4 bases, and 11 bases lay outside the gene matches. CDR3: CASSVPGTGHSTQYF. As DNA, the CDR3 is TGCGCCAGCAGCGTACCCGGGACAGGGCATAGTACGCAGTATTTT.

This chain joins TRBV5-6 and TRBJ2-6; D is unclear. The CDR3 is made up of 16 amino acids. V dropped 4 bases and J dropped 0 bases, with 11 bases sitting between them. The germline V gene encodes CDR1 SGHDT and CDR2 YYEEEE. The CDR3 sequence: CASSALITSGANVLTF. The DNA for the CDR3 is TGTGCCAGCAGCGCCCTAATCACCTCTGGGGCCAACGTCCTGACTTTC.

This clone occurred once. The genes are TRBV9 and TRBJ1-3, with D uncertain. CDR1 and CDR2 from the germline V gene are SGDLS and YYNGEE. This CDR3 has 13 residues. V gave up 3 bases and J gave up 1 base, with 5 bases separating them. The CDR3 sequence: CASSALSGNTIYF. The DNA of the CDR3 is TGTGCCAGCAGCGCCCTTTCTGGAAACACCATATATTTT. Based on the CDR3 plus reference TRBV9 and TRBJ1-3, the full variable domain is DSGVTQTPKHLITATGQRVTLRCSPRSGDLSVYWYQQSLDQGLQFLIQYYNGEERAKGNILERFSAQQFPDLHSELNLSSLELGDSALYFCASSALSGNTIYFGEGSWLTVV.

This clone was recorded once. The chain recombines TRBV27 with TRBJ2-7; maybe TRBD2 (7 bases). This CDR3 spans 15 amino acids. V was shortened by 6 bases and J by 2 bases, with 17 bases between the two germline ends. Germline V gene data show CDR1 as MNHEY and CDR2 as SMNVEV (reference sequence). CDR3 nucleotides: TGTGCCAGCAGCCATTTGGGGGGGGCTGCCTACGAGCAGTACTTC. Its translation: CASSHLGGAAYEQYF.

In its sample, this clone was seen once. The rearrangement uses TRBV2 and TRBJ2-1, with 12 bases that match TRBD2. Germline-derived CDR1 and CDR2 are SNHLY and FYNNEI. Germline trimming cut 4 bases from V and 12 bases from J; bases unmatched to any gene: 10. The CDR3 totals 15 residues. CDR3 region: CASSARTSGTSRQFF. The CDR3 DNA reads as TGTGCCAGCAGTGCCCGGACTAGCGGGACCTCCCGGCAGTTCTTC. The whole variable domain, filled in from reference TRBV2 and TRBJ2-1, reads EPEVTQTPSHQVTQMGQEVILRCVPISNHLYFYWYRQILGQKVEFLVSFYNNEISEKSEIFDDQFSVERPDGSNFTLKIRSTKLEDSAMYFCASSARTSGTSRQFFGPGTRLTVL.

This clone was picked up one time. V usage is TRBV2 and J usage is TRBJ1-4; TRBD1 matches 7 bases. The CDR3 runs to 14 residues. Per germline, CDR1 SNHLY and CDR2 FYNNEI. The V segment lost 5 bases and the J segment 4 bases; nucleotides outside the gene matches: 4. The CDR3 reads CASSRDRNNEKLFF. CDR3 in DNA: TGTGCCAGCAGTAGGGACAGAAATAATGAAAAACTGTTTTTT.

This chain uses TRBV2 with TRBJ1-5, with no clear D. This CDR3 has 15 amino acids. Germline V gives CDR1 SNHLY, CDR2 FYNNEI. The germline V and J ends were trimmed by 4 bases and 4 bases, with 14 bases remaining between them. CDR3 sequence: CASSVTDLSNQPQHF. In DNA, the CDR3 is TGTGCCAGCAGTGTAACAGATCTTTCTAATCAGCCCCAGCATTTT.

The chain links TRBV28 to TRBJ2-7, with 13 positions matching TRBD2. Germline V gene lookup returns CDR1 MDHEN and CDR2 SYDVKM. Trimming removed 5 bases from V and 3 bases from J; junction bases left unmatched: 4. This CDR3 comprises 15 residues. The CDR3 sequence: CASSLRTSGGYEQYF. CDR3 sequence (DNA): TGTGCCAGCAGTCTAAGGACTAGCGGGGGCTACGAGCAGTACTTC.

This chain links TRBV6-5 with TRBJ2-7; 13 bases fit TRBD2. This CDR3 is 14 amino acids long. Germline lookup yields CDR1 MNHEY and CDR2 SVGAGI. Trimming cost V 5 bases and J 6 bases; bases outside gene matches: 4. The CDR3 here is CASSGLAGVLEQYF. CDR3 coding DNA: TGTGCCAGCAGTGGACTAGCGGGAGTTCTCGAGCAGTACTTC.

This clone has just a few counts. This chain joins TRBV18 and TRBJ1-6; D perhaps matches TRBD1 (5 bases). CDR1 and CDR2 (germline): KGHSH, LQKENI. The V gene lost 3 bases and the J gene lost 14 bases, with 17 bases spanning the gap. The CDR3 covers 14 residues. The CDR3 protein is CASSPDRGGPSLHF. DNA for the CDR3: TGTGCCAGCTCACCCGATCGCGGGGGACCTTCCCTCCACTTT.

J is TRBJ1-2 and V is TRBV28; D possibly corresponds to TRBD1 (5 bases). CDR1 and CDR2 from the germline V gene are MDHEN and SYDVKM. V was trimmed by 6 bases and J by 8 bases, leaving 16 bases between them. There are 13 residues in the CDR3. The CDR3 bases are TGTGCCAGCAGGGCGCAGGGTGCGTGGGGCTACACCTTC. Protein: CASRAQGAWGYTF.

The gene calls are TRBV28 and TRBJ1-6; 12 bases fit TRBD1. The CDR3 contains 14 residues. Losses at the gene ends were 6 bases for V and 11 bases for J; bases not matched to a gene: 5. Per the germline V gene, CDR1 is MDHEN and CDR2 is SYDVKM. The CDR3 bases are TGTGCCAGCAGGTCCGGGACAGGGGGCCCACCCCTCCACTTT. Translation: CASRSGTGGPPLHF.

The V gene is TRBV30, the J gene TRBJ1-2; 7 bases fit TRBD1. The germline V gene has CDR1 GTSNPN and CDR2 SVGIG (reference sequence). This CDR3 has 14 residues. J was trimmed by 6 bases and V by 3 bases; bases with no gene match: 10. The CDR3 sequence: CAWRLPGQPNGYTF. DNA for the CDR3: TGTGCCTGGAGGTTACCGGGACAGCCAAATGGCTACACCTTC.

The chain is built from TRBV19 and TRBJ2-1; 9 nucleotides line up with TRBD2. The germline gives CDR1 LNHDA, CDR2 SQIVND (reference sequence). The CDR3 sequence is 15 residues long. V dropped 3 bases and J dropped 2; count of bases not matched to a gene: 2. DNA of the CDR3: TGTGCCAGTAGTATCAGCGGGGGGACCTACAATGAGCAGTTCTTC. It encodes CASSISGGTYNEQFF.

V is TRBV4-1 and J is TRBJ1-5; TRBD1 matches at 9 bases. There are 16 residues in the CDR3. Germline-derived CDR1 and CDR2 are MGHRA and YSYEKL. Trimming at V came to 2 bases and at J to 6 bases, leaving 8 bases not matched to a gene. CDR3 residues: CASSQPGQGSTQPQHF. The CDR3 DNA is TGCGCCAGCAGCCAACCAGGACAGGGGTCCACTCAGCCCCAGCATTTT.